The 5 T cell receptor beta chains in this list originate from one sample, sequenced in a study of T cell responses to AZD1222 COVID-19 vaccine. Clones were sequenced by immunoSEQ multiplex PCR, and TCRdb holds only the in-frame ones, with some missing. The table records 160,000 or so clones, 75% to 90% of them present only once. The sequencing here drew on peripheral blood, taken 28 days after the second AZD1222 dose. These receptors originate from an adult who received the AZD1222 COVID-19 vaccine.

The genes are TRBV7-2 and TRBJ1-4; D is uncertain. V dropped 1 base and J dropped 5 bases, with 8 bases sitting between them. The CDR3 has 14 amino acids. CDR1 and CDR2 from the germline V gene are SGHTA and FQGNSA. The DNA for the CDR3 is TGTGCCAGCAGCTTAGGGGGAGGGAATGAAAAACTGTTTTTT. Translating gives CASSLGGGNEKLFF.

J is TRBJ1-2 and V is TRBV7-2, with a tentative D call TRBD1 (6 bases). CDR1 is SGHTA and CDR2 is FQGNSA in the germline V gene. CDR3 length: 16 residues. Between the trimmed V and J ends, which lost 5 bases and 2 bases, there was a span of 18 bases. DNA for the CDR3: TGTGCCAGCAGCCAGCGGGGGGGCTATCTCAACTATGGCTACACCTTC. Protein: CASSQRGGYLNYGYTF.

The chain links TRBV19 to TRBJ2-2, with unresolved D. CDR3 size: 14 residues. Trimming pared 0 bases from V and 6 bases from J, leaving 8 bases between. Germline-derived CDR1 and CDR2 are LNHDA and SQIVND (reference sequence). The CDR3 DNA reads TGTGCCAGTAGTATAGACTTCTTCGCCGGGGAGCTGTTTTTT. Its translation: CASSIDFFAGELFF.

This chain links TRBV2 with TRBJ2-1; tentative D call: TRBD2 (6 bases). The V gene's germline CDR1 is SNHLY and CDR2 FYNNEI. Between the trimmed V and J ends, which lost 7 bases and 3 bases, there was a span of 16 bases. This CDR3 spans 15 amino acids. CDR3 in DNA: TGTGCCAGCACCGGGGGTGCGGTAAGCTACAATGAGCAGTTCTTC. It codes for CASTGGAVSYNEQFF.

The chain is built from TRBV5-8 and TRBJ1-5; D is ambiguous. Germline CDR1 is SGHTS and CDR2 is YDEGEE. There are 15 residues in the CDR3. V shed 2 bases and J shed 3 bases, with 12 bases lying between them. The CDR3 sequence: CASSLGRLTNQPQHF. CDR3 DNA sequence: TGTGCCAGCAGCTTAGGCCGTCTTACCAATCAGCCCCAGCATTTT. The full variable domain, completed using reference TRBV5-8 and TRBJ1-5, is EAGVTQSPTHLIKTRGQQATLRCSPISGHTSVYWYQQALGLGLQFLLWYDEGEERNRGNFPPRFSGRQFPNYSSELNVNALELEDSALYLCASSLGRLTNQPQHFGDGTRLSIL.